Below, 27 T cell receptor beta chains from the same sample are listed, as sequenced in a study of PD-1 blockade in classical Hodgkin lymphoma. Time point denoted: cycle 4 day 1 (C4D1), after five to seven weeks of nivolumab. Every patient had relapsed following autologous stem cell transplantation, and cohorts differed in brentuximab vedotin exposure. TCRdb's table, derived via immunoSEQ multiplex PCR, lists solely in-frame clones and lacks some. Of fewer than 20,000 clones listed, 60% to 75% are singletons. Sequencing used peripheral blood mononuclear cells (PBMCs), obtained before the fourth cycle of nivolumab. The receptors were sampled from a human donor with classical Hodgkin lymphoma.

The rearrangement joins TRBV27 to TRBJ1-1; D call uncertain. Germline V lookup: CDR1 MNHEY, CDR2 SMNVEV (reference sequence). Trimming pared 5 bases from V and 1 base from J, leaving 11 bases between. The CDR3 consists of 14 residues. The CDR3 nucleotides are TGTGCCAGCAGTCGTGCGGGTGCGAACACTGAAGCTTTCTTT. Protein: CASSRAGANTEAFF.

This chain joins TRBV6-1 and TRBJ2-1, with D perhaps TRBD2 (5 bases). Trimming left V 1 base short and J 6 bases short, with 7 bases between. The CDR3 sequence is 13 residues long. The germline V gene has CDR1 MNHNS and CDR2 SASEGT. The CDR3 nucleotides are TGTGCCAGCAGTGAAGATCTAGCCAATGAGCAGTTCTTC. It translates to CASSEDLANEQFF.

The J gene is TRBJ2-1, the V gene TRBV18, with D uncertain. The length of the CDR3 is 13 residues. Trimming stripped 0 bases from V and 8 bases from J, with 8 bases between. CDR1 KGHSH and CDR2 LQKENI come from the germline V gene. CDR3 region: CASSPPEDYEQFF. CDR3 nucleotide sequence: TGTGCCAGCTCACCACCTGAAGACTATGAGCAGTTCTTC. The whole variable domain, remainder taken from reference TRBV18 and TRBJ2-1, is NAGVMQNPRHLVRRRGQEARLRCSPMKGHSHVYWYRQLPEEGLKFMVYLQKENIIDESGMPKERFSAEFPKEGPSILRIQQVVRGDSAAYFCASSPPEDYEQFFGPGTRLTVL.

This clone was seen a handful of times. The chain combines TRBV30 with TRBJ2-2; 10 bases align to TRBD1. The CDR3 runs 17 residues. Germline V gene data show CDR1 as GTSNPN and CDR2 as SVGIG (reference sequence). Trimming took 2 bases from V and 7 from J; bases not matched to a gene: 13. The CDR3 here is CAWSPARDRGISGELFF. The DNA of the CDR3 is TGTGCCTGGAGTCCTGCCCGGGACAGGGGAATTAGCGGGGAGCTGTTTTTT.

This sequence joins TRBV11-2 and TRBJ1-2; 12 nucleotides match TRBD1. The CDR3 loop spans 13 amino acids. With V trimmed by 5 bases and J by 7 bases, 2 bases remained unmatched. CDR1 is SGHAT, CDR2 FQNNGV, per germline. CDR3 amino acids: CASSPGQGAGYTF. The CDR3 coding sequence is TGTGCCAGCAGCCCGGGACAGGGGGCTGGCTACACCTTC.

The chain links TRBV5-1 to TRBJ1-6; possibly TRBD1 for D (5 bases). Germline V gives CDR1 SGHRS, CDR2 YFSETQ. Trimming took 4 bases from V and 10 from J, leaving 15 bases between them. CDR3 length equals 14 residues. CDR3 in DNA: TGCGCCAGCAGCCGTGCGGGGGTCGCGTCACCCCTCCACTTT. Its protein is CASSRAGVASPLHF.

This clone was detected only a few times. V and J are TRBV4-1 and TRBJ2-1; 12 nucleotides align to TRBD2. Germline loops: CDR1 MGHRA, CDR2 YSYEKL. The CDR3 has 17 residues. V lost 0 bases, J lost 7 bases, and 7 bases stayed unmatched. The CDR3 spells CASSQDLTSGSYNEQFF. The CDR3 nucleotides are TGCGCCAGCAGCCAAGATCTGACTAGCGGGAGTTATAATGAGCAGTTCTTC.

This clone was seen a handful of times. This chain uses TRBV15 with TRBJ1-2, with unresolved D. The CDR3 is 14 residues long. The germline V and J ends were trimmed by 0 bases and 6 bases, with 11 bases remaining between them. CDR1 and CDR2 (germline): LNHNV, YYDKDF (reference sequence). The CDR3 nucleotides read TGTGCCACCAGCAGAGATTGGACCAGTCATGGCTACACCTTC. Protein: CATSRDWTSHGYTF. Based on the CDR3 plus reference TRBV15 and TRBJ1-2, the full variable domain is DAMVIQNPRYQVTQFGKPVTLSCSQTLNHNVMYWYQQKSSQAPKLLFHYYDKDFNNEADTPDNFQSRRPNTSFCFLDIRSPGLGDTAMYLCATSRDWTSHGYTFGSGTRLTVV.

This clone was detected only once. The V call is TRBV19, the J call TRBJ2-1; 13 nucleotides line up with TRBD2. Germline V gene lookup returns CDR1 LNHDA and CDR2 SQIVND (reference sequence). This CDR3 contains 14 residues. The junction had 7 bases not matched to a gene; V was cut back by 9 bases and J by 8 bases. The CDR3 bases are TGTGCCAGCACTAGCGGGAGGGTAAAGGATGAGCAGTTCTTC. Amino acid sequence: CASTSGRVKDEQFF.

The chain employs TRBV7-9 and TRBJ2-2; possibly TRBD2 for D (6 bases). The CDR3 extends over 19 amino acids. The germline CDR1 and CDR2 sequences are SEHNR and FQNEAQ (reference sequence). V lost 5 bases to trimming and J lost 2 bases, with 24 bases between them. CDR3 in DNA: TGTGCCAGCAGCAACCCCGCGGGACTCCTTAACTCTAACACCGGGGAGCTGTTTTTT. Translated, it gives CASSNPAGLLNSNTGELFF.

This clone was recorded a few times. The chain employs TRBV10-1 and TRBJ2-7; the D is unclear. V was pared by 0 bases and J by 2 bases, with 8 bases between. Germline V CDR1 and CDR2: WNHNN, SYGVQD (reference sequence). This CDR3 contains 14 residues. CDR3 region: CASSESLPPYEQYF. The CDR3 DNA follows: TGCGCCAGCAGTGAGTCACTGCCCCCCTACGAGCAGTACTTC.

This clone occurred a few times. This chain joins TRBV5-1 and TRBJ2-2, with D possibly TRBD2 on 5 matching bases. In germline, CDR1 is SGHRS, CDR2 YFSETQ. V was shortened by 0 bases and J by 2 bases, with 8 bases between the two germline ends. This CDR3 region has 15 residues. CDR3 amino acids: CASSLVGGNTGELFF. The CDR3 DNA sequence: TGCGCCAGCAGCTTGGTCGGAGGTAACACCGGGGAGCTGTTTTTT.

The CDR3 is CASSPLVGGEDTQYF. DNA of the CDR3: TGTGCCAGCTCACCACTGGTAGGGGGTGAAGATACGCAGTATTTT. This chain uses TRBV18 with TRBJ2-3; TRBD1 is a possible D gene (6 bases). CDR1 and CDR2 from the germline V gene are KGHSH and LQKENI. Trimming stripped 1 base from V and 5 bases from J, with 13 bases between. This CDR3 is 15 amino acids long. The variable domain in full, completed from reference TRBV18 and TRBJ2-3, reads NAGVMQNPRHLVRRRGQEARLRCSPMKGHSHVYWYRQLPEEGLKFMVYLQKENIIDESGMPKERFSAEFPKEGPSILRIQQVVRGDSAAYFCASSPLVGGEDTQYFGPGTRLTVL.

On this clone: This clone may be a read error of a much larger clone one base away. This chain links TRBV6-6 with TRBJ1-1, with D perhaps TRBD1 (5 bases). The CDR3 loop spans 14 amino acids. Germline V gene lookup returns CDR1 MNHNY and CDR2 SVGAGI (reference sequence). The V end lost 2 bases, the J end lost 9 bases, and 16 bases lay between the germline ends. CDR3 in DNA: TGTGCCAGCAGTTACATATTACAGGACCTTCAAGCTTTCTTT. Translated, it gives CASSYILQDLQAFF.

This clone was seen once. J is TRBJ1-5 and V is TRBV19; D uncertain. Deletions cut 4 bases from V and 4 bases from J, with 5 bases between. The germline gives CDR1 LNHDA, CDR2 SQIVND (reference sequence). The CDR3 runs 12 residues. CDR3 amino acids: CASSTNNQPQHF. CDR3 nucleotide sequence: TGTGCCAGTAGTACCAATAATCAGCCCCAGCATTTT. Together with reference TRBV19 and TRBJ1-5, the CDR3 gives the full variable domain: DGGITQSPKYLFRKEGQNVTLSCEQNLNHDAMYWYRQDPGQGLRLIYYSQIVNDFQKGDIAEGYSVSREKKESFPLTVTSAQKNPTAFYLCASSTNNQPQHFGDGTRLSIL.

This chain uses TRBV4-1 with TRBJ1-6, with D unclear. Germline V CDR1 and CDR2: MGHRA, YSYEKL. This CDR3 comprises 15 residues. Deletions cut 0 bases from V and 0 bases from J, with 3 bases between. CDR3 protein: CASSQDSSYNSPLHF. The CDR3 DNA is TGCGCCAGCAGCCAAGATAGCTCCTATAATTCACCCCTCCACTTT.

The J gene is TRBJ1-4, the V gene TRBV6-1, with 7 bases lining up with TRBD1. Germline CDR1 is MNHNS and CDR2 is SASEGT. With 8 bases clipped from V and 6 bases from J, the junction kept 9 bases outside the gene matches. This CDR3 contains 14 residues. The CDR3 region is CASALGQNYEKLFF. As DNA, the CDR3 is TGTGCCAGCGCCTTGGGACAGAACTATGAAAAACTGTTTTTT.

Sample share makes this clone medium-sized. The chain links TRBV6-5 to TRBJ1-5; 11 nucleotides line up with TRBD1. CDR1 is MNHEY, CDR2 SVGAGI, per germline. The ends lost 6 bases at V and 7 bases at J; junction bases unmatched: 8. The CDR3 loop spans 15 amino acids. Here the CDR3 DNA reads TGTGCCAGCAGCTATGCCGGGACAGGGGGGCAGCCCCAGCATTTT. It encodes CASSYAGTGGQPQHF.

The sample holds one count of this clone. The chain links TRBV15 to TRBJ1-4; D gene ambiguous. CDR1 LNHNV and CDR2 YYDKDF come from the germline V gene (reference sequence). The germline V and J ends were trimmed by 3 bases and 0 bases, with 11 bases remaining between them. The CDR3 loop spans 16 amino acids. Here the CDR3 DNA reads TGTGCCACCAGCAGTTCCTCAAGATCAACTAATGAAAAACTGTTTTTT. The encoded protein is CATSSSSRSTNEKLFF.

CDR3 sequence (DNA): TGTGCCAGCAGCTCGACATACTATGGCTACACCTTC. Translating gives CASSSTYYGYTF. V usage is TRBV11-2 and J usage is TRBJ1-2; D uncertain. The CDR3 runs 12 residues. CDR1 is SGHAT and CDR2 is FQNNGV in the germline V gene. Between the trimmed V and J ends, which lost 4 bases and 3 bases, there was a span of 6 bases.

The chain carries TRBV28 and TRBJ1-2, with a weak D call TRBD1 (5 bases). Germline-derived CDR1 and CDR2 are MDHEN and SYDVKM. There are 16 residues in the CDR3. Trimming pared 3 bases from V and 2 bases from J, leaving 16 bases between. CDR3 bases: TGTGCCAGCAGTTTCCCGGTCGTCGAGGGGAACTATGGCTACACCTTC. It codes for CASSFPVVEGNYGYTF.

The genes are TRBV30 and TRBJ1-5, with TRBD1 matching 8 bases. Unmatched junction bases numbered 1, after V lost 3 bases and J lost 0 bases. The CDR3 consists of 14 residues. Germline-derived CDR1 and CDR2 are GTSNPN and SVGIG (reference sequence). The CDR3 nucleotides read TGTGCCTGGAGGGGACAGGCTAGCAATCAGCCCCAGCATTTT. The encoded protein is CAWRGQASNQPQHF.

This chain links TRBV4-2 with TRBJ2-5; 9 nucleotides agree with TRBD2. Germline trimming cut 0 bases from V and 4 bases from J; bases unmatched to any gene: 3. This CDR3 is 15 amino acids long. Per germline, CDR1 LGHNA and CDR2 YNFKEQ. The CDR3, as DNA: TGTGCCAGCAGCCAAGATACACTAGCGGGAGAGACCCAGTACTTC. It yields the protein CASSQDTLAGETQYF.

The chain has TRBV9 and TRBJ2-1; possible D gene TRBD2, 6 bases. CDR1 is SGDLS, CDR2 YYNGEE, per germline. The CDR3 contains 15 residues. V was cut by 1 base and J by 4 bases, with 12 bases left in between. The CDR3 sequence is CASSVIGLAYNEQFF. For the CDR3, the DNA is TGTGCCAGCAGCGTAATCGGTCTAGCGTACAATGAGCAGTTCTTC.

In this sample, this clone turned up a few times. The V gene is TRBV6-4, the J gene TRBJ2-2, with D hard to call. The CDR3 totals 13 residues. The V end lost 7 bases, the J end lost 1 base, and 7 bases lay between the germline ends. Germline V CDR1 and CDR2: MRHNA, SNTAGT. The DNA of the CDR3 is TGTGCCAGCACCAAGCTGAACACCGGGGAGCTGTTTTTT. Its translation: CASTKLNTGELFF.

This sequence joins TRBV6-4 and TRBJ2-1, with 9 nucleotides matching TRBD2. The germline gives CDR1 MRHNA, CDR2 SNTAGT. J gave up 4 bases and V 6 bases, and 7 bases lay outside the gene matches. The CDR3 is 15 residues long. DNA of the CDR3: TGTGCCAGCAGCCCTCAGGCGGGAGGGTACAATGAGCAGTTCTTC. It yields the protein CASSPQAGGYNEQFF.

This clone was seen a single time. J is TRBJ2-5 and V is TRBV5-1; tentatively, D is TRBD1 (5 bases). V dropped 1 base and J dropped 2 bases, with 12 bases sitting between them. This CDR3 is built from 15 residues. Germline V lookup: CDR1 SGHRS, CDR2 YFSETQ. CDR3 in amino acids: CASSLQGIGQETQYF. CDR3 bases: TGCGCCAGCAGCTTGCAGGGAATTGGGCAAGAGACCCAGTACTTC.